The source of this TCR beta chain is a study of T cells expressing NK-cell markers. Study-level points and caveats: Specificity for HCMV among expanded NKG2C+ T cell clones was not established. Topping the CD3+CD56-NKG2C+ fraction as well were these clonotypes, in several donors.

Germline V gene sequence: CDR1 MGHRA, CDR2 YSYEKL. This CDR3 contains 18 residues. On this clonotype: Its antigen remains unknown.

5'RACE template switching with UMIs produced the TCR beta cDNA. After re-calling the 5' RACE reads, TCRdb lists one entry per CDR3 protein, DNA absent. Recorded for this sample: about 460,000 distinct CDR3 sequences. The gene calls are TRBV4-1 and TRBJ2-1; checking the TCRdb D call of TRBD1 is not possible without DNA. Sequencing used blood T cells: a sorted CD56 or NKG2C T cell subset, CD4+ or CD8+ T cells, or bulk PBMC T cells (not recorded which). This clonotype originated in a woman aged 45-65 years in good health. CDR3 protein: CASSPSSTGSGSYNEQFF.